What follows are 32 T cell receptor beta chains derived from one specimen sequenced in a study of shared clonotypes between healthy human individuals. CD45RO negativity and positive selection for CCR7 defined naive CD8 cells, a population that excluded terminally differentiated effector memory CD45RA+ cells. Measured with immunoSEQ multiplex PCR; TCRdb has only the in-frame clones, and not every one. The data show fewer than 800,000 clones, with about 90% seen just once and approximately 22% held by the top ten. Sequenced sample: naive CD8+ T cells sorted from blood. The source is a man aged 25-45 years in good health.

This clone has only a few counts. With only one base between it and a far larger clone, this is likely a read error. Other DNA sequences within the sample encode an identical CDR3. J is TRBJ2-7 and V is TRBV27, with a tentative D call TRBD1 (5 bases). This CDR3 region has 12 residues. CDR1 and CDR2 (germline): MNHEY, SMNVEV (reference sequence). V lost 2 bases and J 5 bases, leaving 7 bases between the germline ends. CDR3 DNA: TGTGCCAGCAGTTTACTAGGGGACGAGCAGTACTTC. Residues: CASSLLGDEQYF.

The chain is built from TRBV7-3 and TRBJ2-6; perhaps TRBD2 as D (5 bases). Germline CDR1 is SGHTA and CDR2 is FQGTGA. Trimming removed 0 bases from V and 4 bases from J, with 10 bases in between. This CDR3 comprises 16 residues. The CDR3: CASSLTGVSGANVLTF. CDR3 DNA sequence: TGTGCCAGCAGCTTAACGGGAGTATCCGGGGCCAACGTCCTGACTTTC.

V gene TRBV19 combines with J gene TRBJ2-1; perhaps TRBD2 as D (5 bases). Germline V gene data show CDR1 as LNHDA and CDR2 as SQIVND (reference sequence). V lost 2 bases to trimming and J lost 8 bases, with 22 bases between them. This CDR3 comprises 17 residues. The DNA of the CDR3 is TGTGCCAGTAGTATATCATTCGACTATGATCTAGGTCATGAGCAGTTCTTC. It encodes CASSISFDYDLGHEQFF. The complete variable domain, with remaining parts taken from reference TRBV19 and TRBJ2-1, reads DGGITQSPKYLFRKEGQNVTLSCEQNLNHDAMYWYRQDPGQGLRLIYYSQIVNDFQKGDIAEGYSVSREKKESFPLTVTSAQKNPTAFYLCASSISFDYDLGHEQFFGPGTRLTVL.

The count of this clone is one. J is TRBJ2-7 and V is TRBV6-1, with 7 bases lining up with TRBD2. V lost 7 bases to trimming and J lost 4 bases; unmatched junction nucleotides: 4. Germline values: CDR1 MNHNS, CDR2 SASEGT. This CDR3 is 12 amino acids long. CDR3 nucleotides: TGTGCCAGCATTTCCGGGGGGTACGAGCAGTACTTC. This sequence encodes CASISGGYEQYF.

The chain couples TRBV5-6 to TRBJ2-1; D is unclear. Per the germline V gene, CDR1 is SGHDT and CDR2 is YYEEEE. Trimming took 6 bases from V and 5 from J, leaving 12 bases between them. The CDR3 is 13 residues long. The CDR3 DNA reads TGTGCCAGCACCCCCGGAGCGAACAATGAGCAGTTCTTC. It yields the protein CASTPGANNEQFF.

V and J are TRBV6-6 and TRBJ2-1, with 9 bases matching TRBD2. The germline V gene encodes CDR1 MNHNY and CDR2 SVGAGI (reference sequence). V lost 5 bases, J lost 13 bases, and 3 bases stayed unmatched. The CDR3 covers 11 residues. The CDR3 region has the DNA TGTGCCAGCAGTGTCGGGACTAGCCAGTTCTTC. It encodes CASSVGTSQFF.

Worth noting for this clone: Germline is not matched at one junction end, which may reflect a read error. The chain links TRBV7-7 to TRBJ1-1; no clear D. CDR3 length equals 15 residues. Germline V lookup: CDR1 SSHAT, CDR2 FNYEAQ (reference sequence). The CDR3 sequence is CASSPYVGDSAEAFF. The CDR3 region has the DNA TGTGCTAGCAGCCCCTATGTCGGGGATTCGGCTGAAGCTTTCTTT.

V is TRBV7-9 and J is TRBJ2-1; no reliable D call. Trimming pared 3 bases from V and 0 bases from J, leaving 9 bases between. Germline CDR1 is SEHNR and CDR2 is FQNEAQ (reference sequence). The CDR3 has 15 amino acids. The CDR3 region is CASSFGVSSYNEQFF. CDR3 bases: TGTGCCAGCAGCTTCGGCGTAAGCTCCTACAATGAGCAGTTCTTC.

The CDR3 is CASSLFEGSTETQYF. CDR3 nucleotides: TGTGCCAGCAGCTTATTTGAGGGATCGACAGAGACCCAGTACTTC. The chain couples TRBV5-8 to TRBJ2-5; TRBD2 is a possible D gene (5 bases). Deletions cut 2 bases from V and 4 bases from J, with 15 bases between. CDR3 length: 15 residues. Germline values: CDR1 SGHTS, CDR2 YDEGEE.

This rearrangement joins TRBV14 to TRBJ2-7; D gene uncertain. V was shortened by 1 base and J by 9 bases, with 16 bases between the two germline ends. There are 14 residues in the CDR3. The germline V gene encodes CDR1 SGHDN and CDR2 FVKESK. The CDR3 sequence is CASSQASFGPGQYF. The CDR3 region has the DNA TGTGCCAGCAGCCAAGCCTCTTTTGGTCCCGGGCAGTACTTC. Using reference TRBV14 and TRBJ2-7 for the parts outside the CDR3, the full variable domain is EAGVTQFPSHSVIEKGQTVTLRCDPISGHDNLYWYRRVMGKEIKFLLHFVKESKQDESGMPNNRFLAERTGGTYSTLKVQPAELEDSGVYFCASSQASFGPGQYFGPGTRLTVT.

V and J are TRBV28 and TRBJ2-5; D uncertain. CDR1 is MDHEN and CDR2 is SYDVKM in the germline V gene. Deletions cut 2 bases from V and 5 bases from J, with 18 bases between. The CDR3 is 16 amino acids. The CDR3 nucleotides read TGTGCCAGCAGTTTAGGTGCGATGGCAGTGATTGAGACCCAGTACTTC. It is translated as CASSLGAMAVIETQYF.

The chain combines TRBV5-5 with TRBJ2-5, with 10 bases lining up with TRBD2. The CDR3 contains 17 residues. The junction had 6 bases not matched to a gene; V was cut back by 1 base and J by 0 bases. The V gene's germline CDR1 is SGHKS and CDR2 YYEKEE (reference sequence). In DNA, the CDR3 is TGTGCCAGCAGCTTGCTTCTAGCGGGAGAAAACCAAGAGACCCAGTACTTC. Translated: CASSLLLAGENQETQYF.

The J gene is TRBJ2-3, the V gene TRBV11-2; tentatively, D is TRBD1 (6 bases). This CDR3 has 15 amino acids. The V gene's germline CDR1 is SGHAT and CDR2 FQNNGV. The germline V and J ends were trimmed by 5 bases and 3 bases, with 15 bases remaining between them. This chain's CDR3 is CASSPTGSITDTQYF. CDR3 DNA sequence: TGTGCCAGCAGCCCAACAGGGTCTATAACAGATACGCAGTATTTT.

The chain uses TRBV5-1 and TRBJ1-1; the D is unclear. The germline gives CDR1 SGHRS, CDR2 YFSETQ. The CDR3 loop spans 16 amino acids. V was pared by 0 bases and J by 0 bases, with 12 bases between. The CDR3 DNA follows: TGCGCCAGCAGCTTGGCCGATCCAACCCTGAACACTGAAGCTTTCTTT. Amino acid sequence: CASSLADPTLNTEAFF. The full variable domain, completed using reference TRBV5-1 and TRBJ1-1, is KAGVTQTPRYLIKTRGQQVTLSCSPISGHRSVSWYQQTPGQGLQFLFEYFSETQRNKGNFPGRFSGRQFSNSRSEMNVSTLELGDSALYLCASSLADPTLNTEAFFGQGTRLTVV.

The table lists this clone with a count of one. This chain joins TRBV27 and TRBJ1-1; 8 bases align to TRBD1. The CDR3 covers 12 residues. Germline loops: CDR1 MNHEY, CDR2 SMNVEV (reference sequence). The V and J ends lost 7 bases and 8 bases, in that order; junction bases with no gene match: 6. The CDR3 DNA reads TGTGCCAGCACTCAGGCAGGGGGCGAAGCTTTCTTT. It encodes CASTQAGGEAFF.

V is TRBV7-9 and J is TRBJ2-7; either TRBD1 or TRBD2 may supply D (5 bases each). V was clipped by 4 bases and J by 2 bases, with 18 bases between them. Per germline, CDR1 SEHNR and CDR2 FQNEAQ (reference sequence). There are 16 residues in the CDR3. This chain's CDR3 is CASSSTGTPNTYEQYF. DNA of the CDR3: TGTGCCAGCAGCTCCACCGGGACCCCAAACACCTACGAGCAGTACTTC.

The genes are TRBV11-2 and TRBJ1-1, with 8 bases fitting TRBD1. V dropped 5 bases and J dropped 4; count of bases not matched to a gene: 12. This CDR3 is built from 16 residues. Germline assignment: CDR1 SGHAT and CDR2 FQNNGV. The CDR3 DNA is TGTGCCAGCAGCGCCTTACAGGGGGAAGTCGGCACTGAAGCTTTCTTT. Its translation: CASSALQGEVGTEAFF.

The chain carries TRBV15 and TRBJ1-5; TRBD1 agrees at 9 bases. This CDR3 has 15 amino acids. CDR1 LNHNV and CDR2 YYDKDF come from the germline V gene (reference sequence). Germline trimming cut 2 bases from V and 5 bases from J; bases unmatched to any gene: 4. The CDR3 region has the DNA TGTGCCACCAGCAGAACGAGGACAGGGGATCAGCCCCAGCATTTT. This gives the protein CATSRTRTGDQPQHF.

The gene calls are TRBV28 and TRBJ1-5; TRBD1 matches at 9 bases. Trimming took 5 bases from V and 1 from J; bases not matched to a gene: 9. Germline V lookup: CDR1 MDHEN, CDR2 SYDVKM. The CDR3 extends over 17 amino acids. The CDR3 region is CASSLGTGRMSNQPQHF. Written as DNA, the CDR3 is TGTGCCAGCAGTCTCGGGACAGGGAGGATGAGCAATCAGCCCCAGCATTTT.

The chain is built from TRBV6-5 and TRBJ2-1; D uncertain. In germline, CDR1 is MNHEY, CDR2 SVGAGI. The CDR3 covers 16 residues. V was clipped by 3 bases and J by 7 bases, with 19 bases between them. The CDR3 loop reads CASSYTHLQSVNEQFF. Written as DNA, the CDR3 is TGTGCCAGCAGTTATACTCATTTACAGTCGGTTAATGAGCAGTTCTTC.

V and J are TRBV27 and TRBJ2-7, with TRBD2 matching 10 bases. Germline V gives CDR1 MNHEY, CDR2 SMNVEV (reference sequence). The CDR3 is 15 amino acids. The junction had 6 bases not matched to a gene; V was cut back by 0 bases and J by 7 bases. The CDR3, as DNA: TGTGCCAGCAGTTTATCTGTCCTAGCGGGAGAGGAGCAGTACTTC. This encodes CASSLSVLAGEEQYF.

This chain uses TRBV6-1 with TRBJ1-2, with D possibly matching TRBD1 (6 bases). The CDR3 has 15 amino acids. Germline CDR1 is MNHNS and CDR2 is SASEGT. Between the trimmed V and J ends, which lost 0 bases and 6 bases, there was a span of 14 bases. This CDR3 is CASSEAPDRMDGYTF. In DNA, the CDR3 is TGTGCCAGCAGTGAAGCGCCCGACAGGATGGATGGCTACACCTTC.

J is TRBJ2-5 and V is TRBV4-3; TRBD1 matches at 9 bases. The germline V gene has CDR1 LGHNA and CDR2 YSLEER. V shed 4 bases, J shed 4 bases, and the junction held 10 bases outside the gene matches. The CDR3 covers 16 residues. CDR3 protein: CASSPDRGLGSETQYF. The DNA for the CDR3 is TGCGCCAGCAGCCCCGACAGGGGGTTGGGGTCAGAGACCCAGTACTTC.

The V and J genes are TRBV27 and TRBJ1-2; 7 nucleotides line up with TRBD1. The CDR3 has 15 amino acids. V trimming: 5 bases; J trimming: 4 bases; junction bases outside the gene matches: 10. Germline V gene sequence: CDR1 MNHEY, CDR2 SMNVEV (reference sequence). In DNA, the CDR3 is TGTGCCAGCAGTCTCGCGACAGGGACTGCCTATGGCTACACCTTC. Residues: CASSLATGTAYGYTF.

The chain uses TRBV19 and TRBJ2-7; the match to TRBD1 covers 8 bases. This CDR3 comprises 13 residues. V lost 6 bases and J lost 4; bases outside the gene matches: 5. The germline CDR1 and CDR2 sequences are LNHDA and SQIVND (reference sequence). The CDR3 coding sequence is TGTGCCAGTAGCGGGGACAGGAAATACGAGCAGTACTTC. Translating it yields CASSGDRKYEQYF.

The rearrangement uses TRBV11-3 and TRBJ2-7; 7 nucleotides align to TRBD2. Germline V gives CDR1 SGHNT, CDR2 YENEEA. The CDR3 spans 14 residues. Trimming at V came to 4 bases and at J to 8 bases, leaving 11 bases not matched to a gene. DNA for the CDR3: TGTGCCAGCAGCTCACTAGCGAATCCCACTAAGCAGTACTTC. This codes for CASSSLANPTKQYF. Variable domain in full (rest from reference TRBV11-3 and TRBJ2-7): EAGVVQSPRYKIIEKKQPVAFWCNPISGHNTLYWYLQNLGQGPELLIRYENEEAVDDSQLPKDRFSAERLKGVDSTLKIQPAELGDSAVYLCASSSLANPTKQYFGPGTRLTVT.

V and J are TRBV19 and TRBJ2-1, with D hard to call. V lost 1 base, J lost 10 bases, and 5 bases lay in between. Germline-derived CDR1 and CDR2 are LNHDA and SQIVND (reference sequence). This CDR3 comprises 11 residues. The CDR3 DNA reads TGTGCCAGTAGTATAGGCCCGGAGCAGTTCTTC. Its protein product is CASSIGPEQFF.

The CDR3 spells CASSGVGEENEKLFF. The CDR3 bases are TGTGCCAGCAGTGGGGTCGGGGAGGAGAATGAAAAACTGTTTTTT. The genes are TRBV25-1 and TRBJ1-4; unclear D gene. The CDR3 contains 15 residues. The germline gives CDR1 MGHDK, CDR2 SYGVNS. Deletions cut 4 bases from V and 5 bases from J, with 14 bases between.

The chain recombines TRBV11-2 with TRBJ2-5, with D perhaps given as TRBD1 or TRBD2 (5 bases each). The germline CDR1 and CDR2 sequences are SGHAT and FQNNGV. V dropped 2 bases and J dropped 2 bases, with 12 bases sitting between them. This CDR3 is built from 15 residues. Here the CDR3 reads CASSLFWGNQETQYF. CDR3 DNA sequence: TGTGCCAGCAGCTTATTTTGGGGGAATCAAGAGACCCAGTACTTC.

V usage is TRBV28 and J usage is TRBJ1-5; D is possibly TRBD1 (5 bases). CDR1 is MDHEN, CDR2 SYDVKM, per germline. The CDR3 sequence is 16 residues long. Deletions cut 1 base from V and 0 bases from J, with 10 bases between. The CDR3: CASSLYPRASNQPQHF. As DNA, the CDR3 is TGTGCCAGCAGTTTATACCCCAGGGCTAGCAATCAGCCCCAGCATTTT. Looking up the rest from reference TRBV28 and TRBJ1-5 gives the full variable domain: DVKVTQSSRYLVKRTGEKVFLECVQDMDHENMFWYRQDPGLGLRLIYFSYDVKMKEKGDIPEGYSVSREKKERFSLILESASTNQTSMYLCASSLYPRASNQPQHFGDGTRLSIL.

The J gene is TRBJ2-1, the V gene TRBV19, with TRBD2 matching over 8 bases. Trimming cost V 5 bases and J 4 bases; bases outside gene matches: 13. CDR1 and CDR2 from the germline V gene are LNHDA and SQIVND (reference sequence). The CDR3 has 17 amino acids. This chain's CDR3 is CASSVTSGSDSYNEQFF. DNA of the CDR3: TGTGCCAGTAGTGTCACCAGCGGGAGCGACTCTTACAATGAGCAGTTCTTC.

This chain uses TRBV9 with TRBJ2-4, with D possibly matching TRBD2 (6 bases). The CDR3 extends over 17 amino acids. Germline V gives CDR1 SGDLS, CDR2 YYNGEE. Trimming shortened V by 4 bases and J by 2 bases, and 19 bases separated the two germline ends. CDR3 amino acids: CASSSPRGGATKNIQYF. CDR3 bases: TGTGCCAGCAGCTCCCCCCGGGGCGGGGCTACCAAAAACATTCAGTACTTC.